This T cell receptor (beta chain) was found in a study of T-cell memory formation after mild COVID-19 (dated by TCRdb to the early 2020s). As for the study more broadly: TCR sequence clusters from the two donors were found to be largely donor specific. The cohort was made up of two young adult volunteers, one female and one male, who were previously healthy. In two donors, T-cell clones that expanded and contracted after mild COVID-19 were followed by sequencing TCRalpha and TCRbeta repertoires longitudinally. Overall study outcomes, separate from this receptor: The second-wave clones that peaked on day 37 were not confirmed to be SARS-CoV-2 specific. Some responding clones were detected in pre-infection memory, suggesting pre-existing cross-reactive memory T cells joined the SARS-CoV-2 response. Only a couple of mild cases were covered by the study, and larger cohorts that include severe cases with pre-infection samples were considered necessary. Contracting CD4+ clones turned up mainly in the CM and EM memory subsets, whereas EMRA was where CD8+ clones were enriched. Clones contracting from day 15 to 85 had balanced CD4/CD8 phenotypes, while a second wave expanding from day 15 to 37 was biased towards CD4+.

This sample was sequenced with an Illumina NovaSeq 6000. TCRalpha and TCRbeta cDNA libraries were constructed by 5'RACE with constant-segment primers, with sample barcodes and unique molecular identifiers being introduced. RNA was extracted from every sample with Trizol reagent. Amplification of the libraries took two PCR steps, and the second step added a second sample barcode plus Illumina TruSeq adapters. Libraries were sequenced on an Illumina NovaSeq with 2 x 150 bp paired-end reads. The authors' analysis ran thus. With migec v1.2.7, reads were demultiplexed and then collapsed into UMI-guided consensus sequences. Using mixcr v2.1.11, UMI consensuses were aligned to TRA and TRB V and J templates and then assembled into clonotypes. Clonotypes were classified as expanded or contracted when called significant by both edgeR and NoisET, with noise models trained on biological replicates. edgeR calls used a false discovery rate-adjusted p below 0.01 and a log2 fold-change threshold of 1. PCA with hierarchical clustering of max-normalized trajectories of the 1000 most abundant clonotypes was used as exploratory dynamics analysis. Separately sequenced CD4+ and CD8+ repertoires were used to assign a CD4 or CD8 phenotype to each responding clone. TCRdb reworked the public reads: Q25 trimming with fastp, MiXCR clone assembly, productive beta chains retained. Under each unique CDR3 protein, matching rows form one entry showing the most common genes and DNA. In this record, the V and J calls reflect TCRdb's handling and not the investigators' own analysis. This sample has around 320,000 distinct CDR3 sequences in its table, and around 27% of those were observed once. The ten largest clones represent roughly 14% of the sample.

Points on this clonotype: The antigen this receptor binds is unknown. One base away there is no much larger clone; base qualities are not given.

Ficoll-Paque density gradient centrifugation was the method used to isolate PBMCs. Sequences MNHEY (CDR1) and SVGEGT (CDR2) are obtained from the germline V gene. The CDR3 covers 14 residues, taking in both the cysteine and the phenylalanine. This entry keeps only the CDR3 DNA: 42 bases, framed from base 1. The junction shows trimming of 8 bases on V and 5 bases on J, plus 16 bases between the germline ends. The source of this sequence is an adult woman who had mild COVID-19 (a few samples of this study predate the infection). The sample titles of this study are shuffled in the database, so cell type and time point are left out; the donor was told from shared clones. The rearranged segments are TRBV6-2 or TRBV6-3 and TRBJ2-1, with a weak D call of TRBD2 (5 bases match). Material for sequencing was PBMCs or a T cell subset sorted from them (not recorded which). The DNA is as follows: TGTGCCAGCGATCGGGAACCCGTGAACAATGAGCAGTTCTTC. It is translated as CASDREPVNNEQFF.